The 28 T cell receptor beta chains presented below share a single source sample, sequenced in a study of CD8 T cells in Susac syndrome. RNA, at about 0.45 to 1 ug, was reverse transcribed with random hexamers. A single record per CDR3 protein comes from TCRdb applying MiXCR to the immunoSEQ multiplex PCR reads. The sample contains 130,000 to 150,000 distinct CDR3 sequences, approximately 95% of which appear only once. The sequenced material came from CD8+ T cells from PBMCs. Receptor source: a human donor in good health.

J is TRBJ2-2 and V is TRBV6-2 or TRBV6-3, with TRBD1 matching 8 bases. V shed 5 bases, J shed 1 base, and the junction held 3 bases outside the gene matches. The CDR3 consists of 15 residues. Germline loops: CDR1 MNHEY, CDR2 SVGEGT. The CDR3 region is CASSDRGQNTGELFF. The CDR3 nucleotides read TGTGCCAGCAGTGACAGGGGCCAGAACACCGGGGAGCTGTTTTTT.

J is TRBJ1-1 and V is TRBV9; D possibly corresponds to TRBD1 (5 bases). Trimming stripped 3 bases from V and 5 bases from J, with 11 bases between. The CDR3 loop spans 13 amino acids. Per germline, CDR1 SGDLS and CDR2 YYNGEE. Here the CDR3 DNA reads TGTGCCAGCAGCGAAAGGGGTTTTACTGAAGCTTTCTTT. Protein sequence: CASSERGFTEAFF.

V gene TRBV25-1 combines with J gene TRBJ2-1; D gene uncertain. The germline gives CDR1 MGHDK, CDR2 SYGVNS. Trimming took off 3 bases at V and 6 bases at J, with 15 bases between the two ends. This CDR3 spans 15 amino acids. As DNA, the CDR3 is TGTGCCAGCAGTGAGGTGGTTATCTTTGGCAATGAGCAGTTCTTC. As protein: CASSEVVIFGNEQFF.

The V call is TRBV30, the J call TRBJ2-7, with TRBD1 identical over 7 bases. The CDR3 sequence is 15 residues long. Germline V lookup: CDR1 GTSNPN, CDR2 SVGIG (reference sequence). The J segment lost 1 base and the V segment lost 4 bases, leaving 10 bases of the junction unmatched. Here the CDR3 reads CAWNGGQGVSYEQYF. CDR3 nucleotide sequence: TGTGCCTGGAACGGTGGGCAGGGGGTGTCCTACGAGCAGTACTTC.

This chain uses TRBV13 with TRBJ2-1; D possibly matches TRBD1 or TRBD2 (5 bases each). The germline V and J ends were trimmed by 5 bases and 8 bases, with 13 bases remaining between them. The CDR3 is 13 amino acids. Germline loops: CDR1 PRHDT, CDR2 FYEKMQ (reference sequence). CDR3 DNA: TGTGCCAGCAGCCTAACCGGGGCCGATGAGCAGTTCTTC. Translation: CASSLTGADEQFF.

The V call is TRBV29-1, the J call TRBJ2-7, with 10 bases matching TRBD2. V shed 2 bases, J shed 0 bases, and the junction held 1 base outside the gene matches. The CDR3 is 14 residues long. Germline lookup yields CDR1 SQVTM and CDR2 ANQGSEA. In DNA, the CDR3 is TGCAGCGTTGAAACTAGCGGGGTCTCCTACGAGCAGTACTTC. Translated: CSVETSGVSYEQYF.

The rearrangement joins TRBV9 to TRBJ1-4; D is undetermined. This CDR3 spans 15 amino acids. Trimming took off 0 bases at V and 3 bases at J, with 9 bases between the two ends. CDR1 is SGDLS, CDR2 YYNGEE, per germline. The CDR3 loop is CASSVAGSSNEKLFF. For the CDR3, the DNA is TGTGCCAGCAGCGTAGCTGGGAGTTCTAATGAAAAACTGTTTTTT. Combining the CDR3 with reference TRBV9 and TRBJ1-4 gives the whole variable domain DSGVTQTPKHLITATGQRVTLRCSPRSGDLSVYWYQQSLDQGLQFLIQYYNGEERAKGNILERFSAQQFPDLHSELNLSSLELGDSALYFCASSVAGSSNEKLFFGSGTQLSVL.

This clonotype was observed once. DNA of the CDR3: TGCAGTGCGGCTACAAACACTGAAGCTTTCTTT. It encodes CSAATNTEAFF. V gene TRBV20-1 combines with J gene TRBJ1-1; D is unresolved. The CDR3 extends over 11 amino acids. The V end was cut by 6 bases, the J end by 2 bases, with 7 bases between. Looked up from germline, CDR1 is DFQATT and CDR2 is SNEGSKA (reference sequence).

The chain has TRBV21-1 and TRBJ2-7. TRBV21-1 represents a pseudogene. This CDR3 spans 14 amino acids. The CDR3 DNA reads as TGTGCCAGCCTTAGAGCCGGGACCGCCTACGAGCAGTACTTC. Its protein is CASLRAGTAYEQYF.

There are a few counts of this clonotype. The chain employs TRBV28 and TRBJ2-1; perhaps TRBD2 as D (5 bases). The CDR3 has 13 residues. Germline values: CDR1 MDHEN, CDR2 SYDVKM. V was pared by 3 bases and J by 5 bases, with 8 bases between. The CDR3 is CASSFSGNNEQFF. In nucleotides, the CDR3 is TGTGCCAGCAGTTTTTCGGGGAACAATGAGCAGTTCTTC.

The rearrangement links TRBV9 to TRBJ1-1; D is uncertain. Germline V gene lookup returns CDR1 SGDLS and CDR2 YYNGEE. V lost 0 bases, J lost 2 bases, and 11 bases lay in between. The CDR3 is 15 residues long. CDR3 coding DNA: TGTGCCAGCAGCGTAGGGTTGGCGGCCAACACTGAAGCTTTCTTT. Encoded protein: CASSVGLAANTEAFF.

This clonotype has a single count. This rearrangement joins TRBV7-2 to TRBJ2-3, with D unclear. CDR1 and CDR2 from the germline V gene are SGHTA and FQGNSA. The V end lost 4 bases, the J end lost 6 bases, and 11 bases lay between the germline ends. This CDR3 has 13 amino acids. This chain's CDR3 is CASSSLRVDTQYF. The CDR3 nucleotides are TGTGCCAGCAGCTCTCTAAGAGTGGATACGCAGTATTTT.

The V and J genes are TRBV20-1 and TRBJ2-1, with 7 bases aligning to TRBD2. The CDR3 is made up of 13 amino acids. With 6 bases clipped from V and 5 bases from J, the junction kept 7 bases outside the gene matches. The V gene's germline CDR1 is DFQATT and CDR2 SNEGSKA (reference sequence). CDR3 sequence: CSAPTSLNNEQFF. CDR3 in DNA: TGCAGTGCCCCGACTAGCCTCAACAATGAGCAGTTCTTC.

The chain couples TRBV4-3 to TRBJ2-1; 7 nucleotides align to TRBD2. Trimming at V came to 0 bases and at J to 2 bases, leaving 4 bases not matched to a gene. Per the germline V gene, CDR1 is LGHNA and CDR2 is YSLEER. The CDR3 has 16 residues. CDR3: CASSQDLGLAYNEQFF. The CDR3 DNA reads as TGCGCCAGCAGCCAAGATCTCGGACTAGCCTACAATGAGCAGTTCTTC.

CDR3 in DNA: TGTGCCAGCAGTTCTCTAAACAGGGGTACCTACGAGCAGTACTTC. As protein: CASSSLNRGTYEQYF. V gene TRBV27 combines with J gene TRBJ2-7; 7 bases agree with TRBD1. This CDR3 has 15 amino acids. Germline loops: CDR1 MNHEY, CDR2 SMNVEV (reference sequence). After removal of 4 bases from V and 2 bases from J, the junction contained 8 bases not matched to a gene.

The chain combines TRBV27 with TRBJ2-7; 8 bases match TRBD2. Germline CDR1 is MNHEY and CDR2 is SMNVEV (reference sequence). This CDR3 has 16 amino acids. Trimming took 8 bases from V and 7 from J; bases not matched to a gene: 19. CDR3 bases: TGTGCCAGCCCTCTGGATCTTGCGGGAGGTGGTAAGGAGCAGTACTTC. The encoded protein is CASPLDLAGGGKEQYF.

In its sample, this clonotype was seen once. The chain carries TRBV7-6 and TRBJ2-7; tentative D call: TRBD1 (6 bases). Trimming cost V 3 bases and J 3 bases, with 9 bases left between them. Per the germline V gene, CDR1 is SGHVS and CDR2 is FNYEAQ. This CDR3 comprises 13 residues. The CDR3 reads CASSLDSYYEQYF. The DNA of the CDR3 is TGTGCCAGCAGCTTGGACAGCTACTACGAGCAGTACTTC.

The sample holds one count of this clonotype. The genes are TRBV29-1 and TRBJ2-7; the match to TRBD1 covers 11 bases. Germline lookup yields CDR1 SQVTM and CDR2 ANQGSEA. The J segment lost 5 bases and the V segment lost 3 bases, leaving 6 bases of the junction unmatched. This CDR3 has 14 residues. This chain's CDR3 is CSVEGQGGPDEQYF. In DNA, the CDR3 is TGCAGCGTTGAGGGACAGGGGGGCCCCGACGAGCAGTACTTC.

V is TRBV18 and J is TRBJ1-2; 9 bases match TRBD1. V lost 2 bases and J lost 3; bases outside the gene matches: 10. In germline, CDR1 is KGHSH, CDR2 LQKENI. The CDR3 extends over 17 amino acids. The CDR3 sequence: CASSPNNPGQGYYGYTF. The CDR3 nucleotides read TGTGCCAGCTCACCAAATAATCCGGGACAGGGTTACTATGGCTACACCTTC.

The chain links TRBV9 to TRBJ1-5; weak D call: TRBD1 (6 bases). Trimming stripped 3 bases from V and 0 bases from J, with 10 bases between. Germline-derived CDR1 and CDR2 are SGDLS and YYNGEE. The CDR3 is made up of 15 amino acids. The DNA for the CDR3 is TGTGCCAGCAGCGCCCAGGGGAATAGCAATCAGCCCCAGCATTTT. Translation: CASSAQGNSNQPQHF.

V and J are TRBV27 and TRBJ2-1, with 10 bases aligning to TRBD2. V shed 6 bases and J 8 bases; nucleotides not matched to a gene: 7. Looked up from germline, CDR1 is MNHEY and CDR2 is SMNVEV (reference sequence). CDR3 size: 14 residues. The CDR3 reads CASRGLARKDEQFF. The CDR3 DNA reads TGTGCCAGCAGGGGACTAGCGAGGAAGGATGAGCAGTTCTTC.

The chain combines TRBV23-1 with TRBJ1-5; perhaps TRBD1 as D (5 bases). TRBV23-1 is an ORF; its function is uncertain. Trimming stripped 6 bases from V and 0 bases from J, with 9 bases between. CDR3 size: 14 residues. The CDR3 nucleotides are TGCGCCAGCAGGTGCAGGGATAGCAATCAGCCCCAGCATTTT. As protein: CASRCRDSNQPQHF.

This chain joins TRBV3-1 and TRBJ2-2; D remains unclear. Germline CDR1 is LGHDT and CDR2 is YNNKEL (reference sequence). Trimming shortened V by 0 bases and J by 9 bases, and 11 bases separated the two germline ends. The CDR3 is made up of 14 amino acids. The DNA of the CDR3 is TGTGCCAGCAGCCAAGACAGTCTACAGAGGGAGCTGTTTTTT. This codes for CASSQDSLQRELFF.

The genes are TRBV7-2 and TRBJ2-1, with D perhaps TRBD2 (6 bases). The V end lost 1 base, the J end lost 1 base, and 11 bases lay between the germline ends. The CDR3 is 16 residues long. Germline assignment: CDR1 SGHTA and CDR2 FQGNSA. The CDR3 sequence is CASSLGLVGSYNEQFF. In DNA form, the CDR3 reads TGTGCCAGCAGCTTAGGACTAGTTGGGTCCTACAATGAGCAGTTCTTC.

The rearrangement joins TRBV7-3 to TRBJ2-1; TRBD1 matches at 7 bases. Germline CDR1 SGHTA, CDR2 FQGTGA. The CDR3 has 13 residues. The V segment lost 11 bases and the J segment 6 bases; nucleotides outside the gene matches: 10. The CDR3 DNA follows: TGTGCCTCCCGACCAGGGGGAGTCAATGAGCAGTTCTTC. Its translation is CASRPGGVNEQFF.

The chain uses TRBV12-5 and TRBJ2-7; D might be TRBD2 (5 bases). Germline V lookup: CDR1 LGHNT, CDR2 FRNRAP. V was cut by 7 bases and J by 4 bases, with 11 bases left in between. This CDR3 has 12 residues. CDR3 sequence reads: CASAPGSYEQYF. Here the CDR3 DNA reads TGTGCTAGTGCCCCTGGGAGTTACGAGCAGTACTTC.

V and J are TRBV11-1 and TRBJ2-3; a possible D gene is TRBD2 (5 bases). In germline, CDR1 is SGHAT, CDR2 FQDESV (reference sequence). This CDR3 contains 14 residues. V dropped 2 bases and J dropped 1 base, with 7 bases sitting between them. CDR3 nucleotide sequence: TGTGCCAGCAGCTTATGGCGGGGCACAGATACGCAGTATTTT. Amino acids: CASSLWRGTDTQYF.

The chain carries TRBV29-1 and TRBJ2-3; D not certain. V gave up 1 base and J gave up 3 bases, with 8 bases separating them. The CDR3 has 13 amino acids. Germline values: CDR1 SQVTM, CDR2 ANQGSEA. For the CDR3, the DNA is TGCAGCGTTGAAGCTCTGGGGACAGATACGCAGTATTTT. Its translation is CSVEALGTDTQYF.